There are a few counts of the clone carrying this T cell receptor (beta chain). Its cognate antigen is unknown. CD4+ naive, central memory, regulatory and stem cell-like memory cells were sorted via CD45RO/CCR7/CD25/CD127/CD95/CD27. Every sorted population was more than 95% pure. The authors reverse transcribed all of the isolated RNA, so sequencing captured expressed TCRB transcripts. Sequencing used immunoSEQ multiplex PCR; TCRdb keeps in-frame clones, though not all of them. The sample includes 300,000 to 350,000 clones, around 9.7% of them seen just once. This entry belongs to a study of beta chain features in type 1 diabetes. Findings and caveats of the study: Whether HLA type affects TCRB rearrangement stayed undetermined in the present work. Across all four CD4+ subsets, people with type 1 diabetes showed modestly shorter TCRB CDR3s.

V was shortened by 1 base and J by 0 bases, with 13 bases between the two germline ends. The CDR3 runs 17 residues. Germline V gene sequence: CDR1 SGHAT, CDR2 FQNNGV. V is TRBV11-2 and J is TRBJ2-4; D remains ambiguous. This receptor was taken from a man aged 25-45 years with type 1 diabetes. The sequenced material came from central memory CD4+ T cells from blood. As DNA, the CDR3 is TGTGCCAGCAGCTTAGTTTCGGGTTTGCTAGCCAAAAACATTCAGTACTTC. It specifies CASSLVSGLLAKNIQYF.